The source of this T cell receptor (beta chain) is a study of CD8 T cells in Susac syndrome. Germline loops: CDR1 SGHTA, CDR2 FQGNSA. V was shortened by 6 bases and J by 0 bases, with 14 bases between the two germline ends. This CDR3 is built from 15 residues. Sequencing of TCR beta covered CD8+ and CD4+ T cells obtained from blood. Healthy donors were controls matched for age and sex. While CD8+ and CD4+ T cells were isolated negatively, TEMRA cells were enriched by FACS. RNA, at roughly 0.45 to 1 ug, was reverse transcribed with random hexamers. The amplification used immunoSEQ multiplex PCR on TCR beta CDR3; it spanned 54 Vbeta and 13 Jbeta. TCRdb reprocessed the immunoSEQ multiplex PCR reads with MiXCR, giving one entry per CDR3 protein. The sample includes 50,000 or so distinct CDR3 sequences, about 92% seen only once; the top ten take around 0.41%.

The clonotype was recovered from a human donor in good health. Sequencing input: CD8+ T cells from PBMCs. The rearrangement links TRBV7-2 to TRBJ1-1; the D gene is possibly TRBD1 (6 bases). This CDR3 is CASSFLTGMNTEAFF. The CDR3 DNA sequence: TGTGCCAGCAGTTTCCTTACAGGGATGAACACTGAAGCTTTCTTT.